This TCR beta chain is from a study of blood T cell repertoires in COVID-19 (dated by TCRdb to 2018 to 2020). The study in broad terms: Samples covering the acute and convalescent phases of COVID-19 were provided by collaborators in the United States, Italy and Spain. The prospective study material was composed of cDNA or gDNA derived from T cells, B-cell-depleted T cells, or PBMCs. The dataset comprised deeply sampled blood TCRbeta repertoires from subjects exposed to, actively infected with, or recovered from COVID-19. The repertoires were made available in a free public database intended to serve as a resource for research on the immune response to SARS-CoV-2. The samples were drawn from the first 160 participants of the ongoing ImmuneRACE study and from 1,254 subjects provided by 6 global collaborators. The sample metadata nearly always contained a de-identified subject ID, COVID-19 status, age in years and sex. Where available, HLA class I and class II types were obtained from metadata supplied by the sample provider rather than from assay-based typing.

A remark on this clone: This receptor's antigen is unknown. The record has no base qualities; no much larger clone is one base away.

TCRbeta CDR3 regions were amplified from genomic DNA by means of the immunoSEQ Assay, a bias-controlled multiplex PCR. As for the authors' bioinformatics: The number of nucleated cells in each sample was estimated from the amplification of reference gene primers within the assay. To quantify the absolute abundance of each unique TCRbeta CDR3 rearrangement, sequence reads were collapsed and filtered. Productive Simpson clonality was computed per sample as the square root of Simpson's diversity index over productive rearrangements. The source is immuneACCESS, and TCRdb retained only in-frame sequences with V and J called. Part of the clones is not carried over; for the studies checked, unresolved V genes explain less than half of this, and the remainder is unexplained. Clone size and V and J calls were adopted from that table, with D and trimming inferred from the DNA. Across this sample there are about 91,000 clones, with roughly three quarters seen only once. Approximately 9.3% of the sample rests with the top ten.

Whole blood was collected in K2EDTA tubes by collaborating institutions according to the institutions' own protocols. For TCRbeta analysis, collaborator samples were shipped as frozen whole blood, as isolated PBMCs, or as DNA extracted from either sample type. Sequences MNHEY (CDR1) and SVGAGI (CDR2) are obtained from the germline V gene. The CDR3 starts with the cysteine, ends with the phenylalanine, and has 15 residues. Kept here is only the CDR3 DNA, which spans 45 bases and is read in frame from base 1. Trimming takes 6 bases from V and 0 bases from J, and the germline ends sit 12 bases apart. On the study overall, not on this receptor specifically: The quantity of clinical and demographic metadata differed by source and by participant and was supplied without curation.

This receptor was taken from a woman older than 75 with acute or convalescent COVID-19. The chain uses TRBV6-5 and TRBJ2-1, with the D gene not confidently named. The sample consisted of peripheral blood. The DNA sequence is given as TGTGCCAGCAGGCGCGGCGCCAGCTCCTACAATGAGCAGTTCTTC. Its product reads: CASRRGASSYNEQFF.